This TCR beta chain was sequenced for a study of early T cells in non-severe SARS-CoV-2 infection. Study-level findings and limits: Anti-spike CD8 responses were favored by VDJdb matching, which missed private and CD4 specificities.

TCRdb itself ran the 5' RACE reads through MiXCR, one entry per CDR3 protein. Among around 52,000 distinct CDR3 sequences listed, around 10% were seen once. This CDR3 has 16 amino acids. The junction had 8 bases not matched to a gene; V was cut back by 5 bases and J by 3 bases. This clonotype was counted at least ten times. Its target is not known. This sequence originates from an adult who was a healthcare worker with PCR-confirmed SARS-CoV-2 infection or an uninfected control (not recorded which). Sequenced material: whole blood. V gene TRBV12-3 or TRBV12-4 combines with J gene TRBJ1-5; 9 bases line up with TRBD1. The CDR3 is CASSRWDRDLNQPQHF. DNA of the CDR3: TGTGCCAGCAGTCGCTGGGACAGGGACCTCAATCAGCCCCAGCATTTT.